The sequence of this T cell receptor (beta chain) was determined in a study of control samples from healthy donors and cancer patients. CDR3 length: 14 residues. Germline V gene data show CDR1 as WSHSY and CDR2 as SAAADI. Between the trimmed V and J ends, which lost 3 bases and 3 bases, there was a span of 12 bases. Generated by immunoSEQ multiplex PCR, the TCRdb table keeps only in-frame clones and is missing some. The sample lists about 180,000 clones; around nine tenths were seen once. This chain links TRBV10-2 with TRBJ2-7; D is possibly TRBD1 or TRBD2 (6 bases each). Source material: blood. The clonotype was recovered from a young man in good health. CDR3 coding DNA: TGCGCCAGCAGTGACTCGGGGGCTCGCTACGAGCAGTACTTC. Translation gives CASSDSGARYEQYF.